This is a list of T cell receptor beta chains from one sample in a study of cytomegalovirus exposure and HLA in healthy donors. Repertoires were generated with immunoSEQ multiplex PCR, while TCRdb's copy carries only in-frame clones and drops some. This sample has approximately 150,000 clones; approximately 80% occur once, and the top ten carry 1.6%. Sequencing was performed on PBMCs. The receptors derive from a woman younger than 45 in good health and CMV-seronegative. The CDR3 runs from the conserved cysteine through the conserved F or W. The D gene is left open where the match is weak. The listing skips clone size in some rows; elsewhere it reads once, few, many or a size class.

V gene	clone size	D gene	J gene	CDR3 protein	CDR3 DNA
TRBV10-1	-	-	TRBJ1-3	CASSSNTIYF	TGCGCCAGCAGCTCCAACACCATATATTTT
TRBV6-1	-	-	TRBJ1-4	CASSEAAAGRGEKLFF	TGTGCCAGCAGTGAAGCGGCGGCGGGAAGAGGGGAAAAACTGTTTTTT
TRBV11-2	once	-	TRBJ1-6	CASSFVRGPSPLHF	TGTGCCAGCAGCTTTGTCAGGGGACCCTCACCCCTCCACTTT
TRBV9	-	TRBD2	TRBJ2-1	CASSVRATSGRDEQFF	TGTGCCAGCAGCGTGAGGGCTACTAGCGGGAGAGATGAGCAGTTCTTC
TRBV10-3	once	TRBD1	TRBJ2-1	CAIRSTTGIGQGAIPHNEQFF	TGTGCCATCAGATCGACGACCGGAATCGGACAGGGGGCAATTCCACACAATGAGCAGTTCTTC
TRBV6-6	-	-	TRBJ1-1	CASMSLRGAFF	TGTGCCAGCATGAGCCTTCGGGGGGCTTTCTTT
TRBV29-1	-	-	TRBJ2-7	CSVSGTSHEQYF	TGCAGCGTCTCCGGGACATCGCATGAGCAGTACTTC
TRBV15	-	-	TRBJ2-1	CATSPLPTTNEQFF	TGTGCCACCAGCCCGCTTCCGACAACCAATGAGCAGTTCTTC
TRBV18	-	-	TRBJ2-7	CASSPTPTSSYEQYF	TGTGCCAGCTCACCCACCCCCACTTCCTCCTACGAGCAGTACTTC
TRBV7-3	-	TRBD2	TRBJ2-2	CASSLRSSGSGGELFF	TGTGCCAGCAGCTTAAGGTCTAGCGGGAGTGGCGGGGAGCTGTTTTTT
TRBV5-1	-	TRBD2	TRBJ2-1	CASSSTVLAGKWDEQFF	TGCGCCAGCAGCTCGACGGTCCTAGCGGGGAAATGGGATGAGCAGTTCTTC
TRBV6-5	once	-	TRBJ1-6	CASSFWQDNSPLHF	TGTGCCAGCAGTTTCTGGCAAGATAATTCACCCCTCCACTTT
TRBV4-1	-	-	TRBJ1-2	CASSQDRGENYGYTF	TGCGCCAGCAGCCAGGACAGAGGGGAGAACTATGGCTACACCTTC
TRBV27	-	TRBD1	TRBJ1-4	CASSPGQGNEKLFF	TGTGCCAGCAGTCCGGGACAGGGTAATGAAAAACTGTTTTTT
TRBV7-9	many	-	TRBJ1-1	CASSLGGRDTEAFF	TGTGCCAGCAGCTTAGGAGGCAGGGACACTGAAGCTTTCTTT
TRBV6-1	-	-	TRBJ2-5	CASSEGGVGWETQYF	TGTGCCAGCAGTGAAGGGGGGGTTGGTTGGGAGACCCAGTACTTC
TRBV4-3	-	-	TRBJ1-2	CASSQAGGAYGYTF	TGCGCCAGCAGCCAAGCCGGAGGGGCCTATGGCTACACCTTC
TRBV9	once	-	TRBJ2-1	CASSAMLAVSYNEQFF	TGTGCCAGCAGCGCCATGTTAGCAGTCTCCTACAATGAGCAGTTCTTC
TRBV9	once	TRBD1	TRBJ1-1	CASSLLAGQVNTEAFF	TGTGCCAGCAGCCTCCTAGCGGGACAGGTGAACACTGAAGCTTTCTTT
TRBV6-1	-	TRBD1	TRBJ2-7	CASSGIPGQVNSLGYEQYF	TGTGCCAGCAGTGGGATCCCGGGACAGGTTAATTCTCTTGGCTACGAGCAGTACTTC
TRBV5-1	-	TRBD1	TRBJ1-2	CASSSIPTGVNYGYTF	TGCGCCAGCAGCTCTATACCTACAGGGGTTAACTATGGCTACACCTTC
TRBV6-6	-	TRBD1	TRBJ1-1	CASSRGRLGNTEAFF	TGTGCCAGCAGCAGGGGGCGGCTGGGGAACACTGAAGCTTTCTTT
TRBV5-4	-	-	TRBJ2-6	CASSLALRAGANVLTF	TGTGCCAGCAGCTTGGCTCTCAGGGCTGGGGCCAACGTCCTGACTTTC
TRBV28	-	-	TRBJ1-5	CASSLYSRNQPQHF	TGTGCCAGCAGCCTCTACAGTAGGAATCAGCCCCAGCATTTT
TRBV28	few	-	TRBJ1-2	CASSSLYGYTF	TGTGCCAGCAGTTCTCTCTATGGCTACACCTTC
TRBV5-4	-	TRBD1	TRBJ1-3	CASSLDGQGSGNTIYF	TGTGCCAGCAGCTTGGACGGACAGGGCTCTGGAAACACCATATATTTT
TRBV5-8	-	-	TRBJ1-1	CASSLLVSEYTEAFF	TGTGCCAGCAGCTTGCTGGTATCCGAGTACACTGAAGCTTTCTTT
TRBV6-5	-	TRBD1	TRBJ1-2	CASRPATGGYGYTF	TGTGCCAGCAGGCCCGCGACAGGGGGCTATGGCTACACCTTC
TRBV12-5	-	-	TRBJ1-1	CASGLEWTTTEAFF	TGTGCTAGTGGTCTAGAATGGACAACCACTGAAGCTTTCTTT
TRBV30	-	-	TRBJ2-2	CAWIRDFYTGELFF	TGTGCCTGGATACGGGACTTTTACACCGGGGAGCTGTTTTTT
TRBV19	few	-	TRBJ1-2	CASTFGTRWVYTF	TGTGCCAGTACGTTTGGGACAAGGTGGGTCTACACCTTC
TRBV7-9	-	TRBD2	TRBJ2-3	CASRSGRAGTDTQYF	TGTGCCAGCCGGAGCGGGAGGGCTGGCACAGATACGCAGTATTTT
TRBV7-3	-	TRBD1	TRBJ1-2	CASSPTGGFSYGYTF	TGTGCCAGCAGCCCGACAGGGGGCTTTAGCTATGGCTACACCTTC
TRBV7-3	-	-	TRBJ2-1	CASSFSGQGNEQFF	TGTGCCAGCAGCTTTTCTGGGCAAGGCAATGAGCAGTTCTTC
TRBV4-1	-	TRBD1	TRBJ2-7	CASSHSGTGTYEQYF	TGCGCCAGCAGCCATTCCGGGACAGGGACCTACGAGCAGTACTTC
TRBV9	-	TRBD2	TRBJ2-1	CASSVVGGGSSYNEQFF	TGTGCCAGCAGCGTAGTAGGCGGCGGGAGCTCCTACAATGAGCAGTTCTTC
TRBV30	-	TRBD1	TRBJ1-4	CACRTGAGEKLFF	TGTGCCTGCCGGACAGGGGCGGGGGAAAAACTGTTTTTT
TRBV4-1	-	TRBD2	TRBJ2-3	CASSFGRLAGGADTQYF	TGCGCCAGCAGCTTCGGAAGACTAGCGGGAGGTGCAGATACGCAGTATTTT
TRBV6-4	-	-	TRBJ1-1	CASSEEGWGTEAFF	TGTGCCAGCAGTGAAGAGGGTTGGGGCACTGAAGCTTTCTTT
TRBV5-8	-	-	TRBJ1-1	CASSLRLSGGTEAFF	TGTGCCAGCAGTTTAAGGCTTTCAGGAGGGACTGAAGCTTTCTTT
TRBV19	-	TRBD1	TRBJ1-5	CASTKQGAGQPQHF	TGTGCCAGTACTAAACAGGGGGCTGGGCAGCCCCAGCATTTT
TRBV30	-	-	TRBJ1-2	CAWSELGYTF	TGTGCCTGGAGTGAGCTCGGCTACACCTTC
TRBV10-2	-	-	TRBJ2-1	CASRYYNEQFF	TGCGCCAGCAGGTATTACAATGAGCAGTTCTTC
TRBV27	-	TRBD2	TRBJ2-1	CASSFGASGNNEQFF	TGTGCCAGCAGTTTTGGGGCTAGCGGGAACAATGAGCAGTTCTTC
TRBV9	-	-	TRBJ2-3	CASSVTGFLSTDTQYF	TGTGCCAGCAGCGTAACAGGCTTCCTTAGCACAGATACGCAGTATTTT
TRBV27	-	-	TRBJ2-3	CASSLPGGSQYF	TGTGCCAGCAGTTTACCGGGTGGCTCGCAGTATTTT
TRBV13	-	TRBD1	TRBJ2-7	CASSTHKGQGIGEQYF	TGTGCCAGCAGCACCCATAAGGGACAGGGAATCGGCGAGCAGTACTTC
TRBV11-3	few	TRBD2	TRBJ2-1	CASSLIAGANNEQFF	TGTGCCAGCAGCTTAATAGCGGGAGCTAACAATGAGCAGTTCTTC
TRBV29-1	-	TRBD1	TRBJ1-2	CSVEVDGSGTASQDYPF	TGCAGCGTTGAAGTGGATGGGTCAGGGACAGCCTCGCAGGACTACCCCTTC
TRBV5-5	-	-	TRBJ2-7	CASRYRVLEAYEQYF	TGTGCCAGCAGGTACAGGGTTTTGGAGGCCTACGAGCAGTACTTC
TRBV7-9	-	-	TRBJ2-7	CSSSLPDGGQAF	TGTTCCAGCAGCTTACCCGACGGGGGGCAGGCCTTC
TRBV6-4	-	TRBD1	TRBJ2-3	CASTRTGSRTDTQYF	TGTGCCAGCACCCGGACAGGTTCAAGGACAGATACGCAGTATTTT
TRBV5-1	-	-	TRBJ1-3	CASSRSGQGTRNTIYF	TGCGCCAGCAGCCGGAGTGGGCAGGGGACAAGAAACACCATATATTTT
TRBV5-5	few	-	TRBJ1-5	CASSGDSQGLPQHF	TGTGCCAGCAGCGGAGACAGCCAGGGGTTGCCCCAGCATTTT
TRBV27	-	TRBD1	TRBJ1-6	CASSFGAGGNSPLHF	TGTGCCAGCAGTTTTGGGGCAGGGGGTAATTCACCCCTCCACTTT
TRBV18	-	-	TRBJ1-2	CASSVDSLYGYTF	TGTGCCAGCTCCGTCGACTCCTTATATGGCTACACCTTC
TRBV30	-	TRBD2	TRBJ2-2	CAWKTSGGRSGELFF	TGTGCCTGGAAAACTTCGGGGGGGCGATCCGGGGAGCTGTTTTTT